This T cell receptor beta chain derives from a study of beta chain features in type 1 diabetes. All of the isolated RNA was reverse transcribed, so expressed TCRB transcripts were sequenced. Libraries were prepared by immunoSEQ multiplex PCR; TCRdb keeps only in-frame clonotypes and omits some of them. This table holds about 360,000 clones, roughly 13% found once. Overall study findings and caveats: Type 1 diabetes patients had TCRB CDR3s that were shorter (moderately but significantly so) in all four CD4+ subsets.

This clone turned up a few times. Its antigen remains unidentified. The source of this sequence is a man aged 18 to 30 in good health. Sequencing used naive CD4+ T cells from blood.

The CDR3 DNA follows: TGTGCCAGCAGCTTATTGGGACAGGGGAATCAGCCCCAGCATTTT. It yields the protein CASSLLGQGNQPQHF. V usage is TRBV7-2 and J usage is TRBJ1-5, with 10 bases matching TRBD1. V dropped 2 bases and J dropped 4; count of bases not matched to a gene: 2. This CDR3 has 15 amino acids. CDR1 and CDR2 from the germline V gene are SGHTA and FQGNSA.